The next 26 T cell receptor beta chains were all read from a single sample in a study of CD4 and CD8 cells across lung adenocarcinoma regions. TCRdb used MiXCR to reprocess the PCR reads, holding one entry per CDR3 protein. The sample carries 9,000 to 10,000 distinct CDR3 sequences, approximately 49% recorded once. Material for sequencing was CD4+ T cells from the margin of a lung tumor. These receptors all stem from a male donor with lung adenocarcinoma. The CD4 and CD8 labels of this study may be unreliable.

There are many counts of this clonotype. A much larger clone is a single base away; this may be a read error. This chain connects TRBV6-1 to TRBJ2-1; D is possibly TRBD1 or TRBD2 (5 bases each). The germline CDR1 and CDR2 sequences are MNHNS and SASEGT. Trimming shortened V by 6 bases and J by 10 bases, and 22 bases separated the two germline ends. This CDR3 spans 15 amino acids. The CDR3: CASREDGASSYEQFF. CDR3 coding DNA: TGTGCCAGCAGGGAGGATGGGGCCAGCTCCTACGAGCAGTTCTTC.

This clonotype showed up many times. The chain employs TRBV6-5 and TRBJ2-5; either TRBD1 or TRBD2 may supply D (5 bases each). This CDR3 spans 17 amino acids. V lost 1 base, J lost 6 bases, and 21 bases lay in between. Germline CDR1 and CDR2: MNHEY and SVGAGI. CDR3 amino acids: CASSYFRGEGVEKTQYF. Written as DNA, the CDR3 is TGTGCCAGCAGTTACTTCCGAGGGGAAGGGGTAGAAAAGACCCAGTACTTC.

The chain carries TRBV6-5 and TRBJ1-1, with 7 bases lining up with TRBD1. The length of the CDR3 is 15 residues. The ends lost 4 bases at V and 9 bases at J; junction bases unmatched: 14. The germline V gene has CDR1 MNHEY and CDR2 SVGAGI. CDR3 protein: CASSSLIPGGQKAFF. The CDR3 DNA sequence: TGTGCCAGCAGTTCCCTAATCCCCGGGGGACAGAAAGCTTTCTTT.

Notes on this clonotype: Its ends do not fully match the called genes, so a read error is possible. V and J are TRBV6-1 and TRBJ2-1, with 8 nucleotides matching TRBD1. The CDR3 has 19 amino acids. Germline V gene lookup returns CDR1 MNHNS and CDR2 SASEGT. CDR3 DNA: TGTGCCAGCAGTAAGACTTGGACAGGGTTGCTCTCTTGCGCCTACGTCCTGACCTTC. This translates into CASSKTWTGLLSCAYVLTF.

This clonotype was seen just once. This chain joins TRBV6-1 and TRBJ1-2; D is unresolved. The CDR3 has 14 residues. CDR1 and CDR2 (germline): MNHNS, SASEGT. V shed 7 bases and J shed 4 bases, with 16 bases lying between them. CDR3 bases: TGTGCCAGCATCGCAGCGGGCGGTGGCTATGGCTACACCTTC. It specifies CASIAAGGGYGYTF.

The chain couples TRBV24-1 to TRBJ1-1; the D is unclear. CDR3 length equals 13 residues. CDR1 is KGHDR and CDR2 is SFDVKD in the germline V gene. V was pared by 5 bases and J by 1 base, with 7 bases between. As DNA, the CDR3 is TGTGCCACCAGTGCGGCTGGGAACACTGAAGCTTTCTTT. Amino acids: CATSAAGNTEAFF.

In its sample, this clonotype was seen a few times. The chain carries TRBV9 and TRBJ1-2, with D possibly TRBD1 on 5 matching bases. V was cut by 0 bases and J by 4 bases, with 13 bases left in between. Germline V lookup: CDR1 SGDLS, CDR2 YYNGEE. This CDR3 is built from 15 residues. The CDR3 spells CASSVDPGVGYGYTF. The CDR3 nucleotides read TGTGCCAGCAGCGTAGATCCGGGGGTGGGCTATGGCTACACCTTC.

J is TRBJ2-1 and V is TRBV6-1; 11 bases fit TRBD2. The CDR3 runs to 14 residues. Germline V lookup: CDR1 MNHNS, CDR2 SASEGT. The junction had 1 base not matched to a gene; V was cut back by 2 bases and J by 7 bases. In nucleotides, the CDR3 is TGTGCCAGCAGTGAACTAGCGGGAGGTAATGAGCAGTTCTTC. Amino acid sequence: CASSELAGGNEQFF.

This clonotype was recorded many times. The chain uses TRBV3-1 and TRBJ2-2; D is uncertain. The CDR3 spans 11 residues. The germline CDR1 and CDR2 sequences are LGHDT and YNNKEL (reference sequence). Trimming shortened V by 5 bases and J by 5 bases, and 3 bases separated the two germline ends. CDR3 DNA: TGTGCCAGCAGCGAAACCGGGGAGCTGTTTTTT. Protein sequence: CASSETGELFF.

This clonotype was seen only once. V gene TRBV6-1 combines with J gene TRBJ1-2, with TRBD1 matching 9 bases. The V and J ends lost 10 bases and 0 bases, in that order; junction bases with no gene match: 3. The CDR3 spans 13 residues. The germline V gene encodes CDR1 MNHNS and CDR2 SASEGT. CDR3 nucleotide sequence: TGTGCCAACAGGGACAGGGCTAACTATGGCTACACCTTC. Translating gives CANRDRANYGYTF.

This clonotype is judged large. CDR3 amino acids: CASSYGGGGVGSTDTQYF. Written as DNA, the CDR3 is TGTGCCAGCAGTTACGGGGGGGGGGGTGTGGGGAGCACAGATACGCAGTATTTT. V usage is TRBV6-5 and J usage is TRBJ2-3, with 7 bases that match TRBD2. V was pared by 2 bases and J by 0 bases, with 11 bases of the junction left unmatched. The CDR3 is made up of 18 amino acids. Germline loops: CDR1 MNHEY, CDR2 SVGAGI.

Only a few counts were recorded for this clonotype. The rearrangement uses TRBV5-1 and TRBJ2-1, with a tentative D call TRBD2 (7 bases). The J call could be wrong; TRBJ2-7 is a better fit for the DNA end. This CDR3 region has 16 residues. Germline V gene data show CDR1 as SGHRS and CDR2 as YFSETQ. Here the CDR3 reads CASSLEPGDYYYEQYF. The CDR3 bases are TGCGCCAGCAGCTTGGAACCAGGGGACTATTACTACGAGCAGTACTTC.

This clonotype is termed medium-sized. The chain recombines TRBV6-5 with TRBJ2-4, with unresolved D. The CDR3 extends over 13 amino acids. V was trimmed by 2 bases and J by 1 base, leaving 3 bases between them. Germline V gene data show CDR1 as MNHEY and CDR2 as SVGAGI. This chain's CDR3 is CASSYRAKNIQYF. The DNA of the CDR3 is TGTGCCAGCAGTTACAGGGCCAAAAACATTCAGTACTTC.

This chain joins TRBV27 and TRBJ2-1; TRBD1 is a possible D gene (5 bases). Trimming took off 0 bases at V and 5 bases at J, with 17 bases between the two ends. Germline-derived CDR1 and CDR2 are MNHEY and SMNVEV (reference sequence). The CDR3 length is 17 residues. The CDR3 sequence: CASSLSVGQGLNNEQFF. CDR3 DNA sequence: TGTGCCAGCAGTTTATCGGTGGGGCAGGGCCTTAACAATGAGCAGTTCTTC.

Only one count was recorded for this clonotype. Lacking the conserved final phenylalanine or tryptophan, this CDR3 likely reflects a read error. The limits of the CDR3 on the DNA are not certain, so only TCRdb's listed CDR3 is given. The chain carries TRBV15 and TRBJ1-4. CDR1 and CDR2 (germline): LNHNV, YYDKDF (reference sequence). The CDR3 length is 11 residues, termini included. Here the CDR3 reads CATSRDRREGG.

This clonotype was seen a few times. V gene TRBV12-3 or TRBV12-4 combines with J gene TRBJ2-6; 7 nucleotides line up with TRBD1. J was trimmed by 0 bases and V by 5 bases; bases with no gene match: 10. The CDR3 loop spans 18 amino acids. The CDR3 is CASSNPGQLRSGANVLTF. The DNA for the CDR3 is TGTGCCAGCAGTAACCCGGGACAGCTCCGCTCTGGGGCCAACGTCCTGACTTTC.

V gene TRBV30 combines with J gene TRBJ2-3; D might be TRBD2 (6 bases). The DNA end favors TRBJ2-7, so the J call may be wrong. CDR1 is GTSNPN and CDR2 is SVGIG in the germline V gene (reference sequence). The CDR3 has 11 amino acids. CDR3 in DNA: TGTGGGCGGGGAGCCAAAGATACGCAGTACTTC. Its translation: CGRGAKDTQYF.

This clonotype has only a few counts. One base away lies a much larger clone, so this may be a sequencing read error. The chain is built from TRBV6-1 and TRBJ2-1; 7 bases line up with TRBD1. The CDR3 contains 13 residues. Trimming took 4 bases from V and 10 from J; bases not matched to a gene: 7. Germline V CDR1 and CDR2: MNHNS, SASEGT. The chain's CDR3 is CASSADRIYEQFF. The DNA for the CDR3 is TGTGCCAGCAGTGCGGACAGGATTTACGAGCAGTTCTTC.

The chain uses TRBV3-1 and TRBJ1-2; D unclear. The germline gives CDR1 LGHDT, CDR2 YNNKEL (reference sequence). Trimming pared 1 base from V and 7 bases from J, leaving 16 bases between. This CDR3 region has 15 residues. This chain's CDR3 is CASSQATAREVGYTF. DNA for the CDR3: TGTGCCAGCAGCCAAGCCACAGCTAGAGAGGTTGGCTACACCTTC.

This clonotype is labeled medium-sized (0.01 to 0.1%). This chain uses TRBV6-1 with TRBJ1-5; D is undetermined. In germline, CDR1 is MNHNS, CDR2 SASEGT. The CDR3 is 13 residues long. With 6 bases removed from V and 7 bases from J, the gap between germline ends came to 13 bases. CDR3 coding DNA: TGTGCCAGCAGGACTACCCGTAACCAGCCCCAGCATTTT. Amino acid sequence: CASRTTRNQPQHF.

By its share, this clonotype is large. The chain has TRBV6-5 and TRBJ1-2, with a possible D match to TRBD1 (6 bases). The CDR3 sequence is 14 residues long. Trimming stripped 5 bases from V and 2 bases from J, with 12 bases between. Germline V gene data show CDR1 as MNHEY and CDR2 as SVGAGI. CDR3 sequence: CASSRPGVNYGYTF. For the CDR3, the DNA is TGTGCCAGCAGTCGCCCAGGGGTAAACTATGGCTACACCTTC.

This clonotype counts as large. The chain joins TRBV6-5 to TRBJ2-5; D is possibly TRBD2 (5 bases). This CDR3 is built from 15 residues. V gave up 2 bases and J gave up 1 base, with 11 bases separating them. Germline CDR1 reads MNHEY; CDR2 reads SVGAGI. The CDR3 bases are TGTGCCAGCAGTTACGCGAGCGGAGCCCAAGAGACCCAGTACTTC. It encodes CASSYASGAQETQYF.

The chain links TRBV29-1 to TRBJ2-1; 8 bases agree with TRBD2. The CDR3 is made up of 13 amino acids. Trimming removed 4 bases from V and 6 bases from J; junction bases left unmatched: 5. Germline V gene lookup returns CDR1 SQVTM and CDR2 ANQGSEA. The CDR3 region has the DNA TGCAGCGTTGGTAGCGGGGACGCCAATGAGCAGTTCTTC. It specifies CSVGSGDANEQFF.

This clonotype came up a few times. Written as DNA, the CDR3 is TGTGCCAGCAGTTACTCGGGACTAGCGGGAGAGTTTGAGCAGTTCTTC. The encoded protein is CASSYSGLAGEFEQFF. The chain couples TRBV6-5 to TRBJ2-1; 14 bases are a match to TRBD2. The CDR3 totals 16 residues. With 0 bases clipped from V and 9 bases from J, the junction kept 4 bases outside the gene matches. Germline CDR1 MNHEY, CDR2 SVGAGI.

This clonotype was found once. The CDR3, as DNA: TGCGCCAGCAGCCAAGATGGGCTAGCGGGGGGATACAATGAGCAGTTCTTC. It yields the protein CASSQDGLAGGYNEQFF. The chain uses TRBV4-1 and TRBJ2-1, with 11 bases that match TRBD2. Trimming took 0 bases from V and 4 from J; bases not matched to a gene: 5. The germline CDR1 and CDR2 sequences are MGHRA and YSYEKL. CDR3 length: 17 residues.

Many counts were recorded for this clonotype. The chain employs TRBV30 and TRBJ2-2, with D perhaps TRBD1 (6 bases). This CDR3 contains 14 residues. The germline gives CDR1 GTSNPN, CDR2 SVGIG (reference sequence). With 5 bases removed from V and 4 bases from J, the gap between germline ends came to 14 bases. The DNA for the CDR3 is TGTGCCTGGGGACAGCAGGCCCTCACCGGGGAGCTGTTTTTT. As protein: CAWGQQALTGELFF.